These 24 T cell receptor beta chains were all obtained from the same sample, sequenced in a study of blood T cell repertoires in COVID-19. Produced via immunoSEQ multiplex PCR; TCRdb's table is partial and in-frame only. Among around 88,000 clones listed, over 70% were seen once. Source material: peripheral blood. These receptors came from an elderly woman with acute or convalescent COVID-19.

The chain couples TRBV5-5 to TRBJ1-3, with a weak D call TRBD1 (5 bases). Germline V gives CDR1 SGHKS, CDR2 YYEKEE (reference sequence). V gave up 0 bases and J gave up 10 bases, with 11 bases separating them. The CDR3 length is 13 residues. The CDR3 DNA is TGTGCCAGCAGCTTGGGGGACGGAGGGACCATATATTTT. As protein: CASSLGDGGTIYF.

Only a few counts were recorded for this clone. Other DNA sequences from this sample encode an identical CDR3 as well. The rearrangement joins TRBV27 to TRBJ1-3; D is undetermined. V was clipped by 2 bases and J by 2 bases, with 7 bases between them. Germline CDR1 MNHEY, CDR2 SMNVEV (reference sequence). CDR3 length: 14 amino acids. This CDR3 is CASSLGRAGNTIYF. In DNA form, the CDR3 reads TGTGCCAGCAGTTTAGGGCGGGCTGGAAACACCATATATTTT.

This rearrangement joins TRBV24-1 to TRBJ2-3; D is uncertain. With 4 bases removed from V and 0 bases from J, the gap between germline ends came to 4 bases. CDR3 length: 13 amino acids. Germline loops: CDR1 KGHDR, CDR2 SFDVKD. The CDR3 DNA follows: TGTGCCACCAGTGACCCTAGCACAGATACGCAGTATTTT. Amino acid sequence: CATSDPSTDTQYF.

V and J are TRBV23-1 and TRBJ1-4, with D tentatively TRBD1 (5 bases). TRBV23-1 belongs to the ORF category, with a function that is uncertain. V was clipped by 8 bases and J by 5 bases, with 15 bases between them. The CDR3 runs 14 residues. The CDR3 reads CASPPDTRNEKLFF. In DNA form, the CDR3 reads TGCGCCAGCCCACCGGACACAAGGAATGAAAAACTGTTTTTT.

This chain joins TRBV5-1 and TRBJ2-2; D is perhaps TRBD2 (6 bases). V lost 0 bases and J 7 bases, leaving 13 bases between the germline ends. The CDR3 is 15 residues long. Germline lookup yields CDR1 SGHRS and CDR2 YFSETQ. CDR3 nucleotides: TGCGCCAGCAGCTTGGCGGGGGAAGGTAGCGGGGAGCTGTTTTTT. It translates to CASSLAGEGSGELFF.

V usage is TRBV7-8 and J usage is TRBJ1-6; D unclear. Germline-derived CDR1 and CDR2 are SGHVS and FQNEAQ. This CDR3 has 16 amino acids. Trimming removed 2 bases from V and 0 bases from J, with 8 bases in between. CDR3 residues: CASSLRDNSYNSPLHF. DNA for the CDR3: TGTGCCAGCAGCTTAAGAGACAACTCCTATAATTCACCCCTCCACTTT.

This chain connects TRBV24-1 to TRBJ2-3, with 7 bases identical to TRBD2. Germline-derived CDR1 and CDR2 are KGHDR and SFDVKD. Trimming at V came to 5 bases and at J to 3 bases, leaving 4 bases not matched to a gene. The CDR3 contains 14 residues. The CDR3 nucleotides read TGTGCCACCAGTGCTAGCGGCAAAACAGATACGCAGTATTTT. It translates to CATSASGKTDTQYF.

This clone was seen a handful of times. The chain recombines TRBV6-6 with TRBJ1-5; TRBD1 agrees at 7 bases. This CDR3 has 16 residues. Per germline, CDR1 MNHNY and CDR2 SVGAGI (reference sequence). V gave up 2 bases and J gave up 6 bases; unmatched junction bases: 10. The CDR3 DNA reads TGTGCCAGCAGTTACCCTCCCGGGGACAGACGTCAGCCCCAGCATTTT. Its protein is CASSYPPGDRRQPQHF.

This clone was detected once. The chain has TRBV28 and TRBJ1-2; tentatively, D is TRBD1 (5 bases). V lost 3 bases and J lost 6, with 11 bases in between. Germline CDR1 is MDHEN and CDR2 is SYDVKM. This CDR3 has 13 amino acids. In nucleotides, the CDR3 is TGTGCCAGCAGTTTCGTCCAGGGTCATGGCTACACCTTC. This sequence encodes CASSFVQGHGYTF.

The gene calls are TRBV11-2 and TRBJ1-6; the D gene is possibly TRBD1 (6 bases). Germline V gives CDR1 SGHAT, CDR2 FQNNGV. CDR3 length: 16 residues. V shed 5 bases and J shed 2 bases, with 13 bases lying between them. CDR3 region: CASSTTGRAYNSPLHF. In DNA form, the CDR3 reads TGTGCCAGCAGCACTACAGGGAGGGCCTATAATTCACCCCTCCACTTT.

CDR3 nucleotides: TGTGCCAGCAGCAGGGACAGCGGCAATCAGCCCCAGCATTTT. It specifies CASSRDSGNQPQHF. The chain uses TRBV3-1 (or the pseudogene TRBV3-2) and TRBJ1-5, with TRBD1 matching 7 bases. CDR1 and CDR2 (germline): LGHDT, YNNKEL (reference sequence). The CDR3 is 14 residues long. The V segment lost 5 bases and the J segment 2 bases; nucleotides outside the gene matches: 3.

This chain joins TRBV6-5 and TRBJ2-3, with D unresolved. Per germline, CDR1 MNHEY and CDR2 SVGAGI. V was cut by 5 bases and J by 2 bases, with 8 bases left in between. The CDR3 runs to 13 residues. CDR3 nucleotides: TGTGCCAGCAGTCCAGTACCCACAGATACGCAGTATTTT. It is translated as CASSPVPTDTQYF.

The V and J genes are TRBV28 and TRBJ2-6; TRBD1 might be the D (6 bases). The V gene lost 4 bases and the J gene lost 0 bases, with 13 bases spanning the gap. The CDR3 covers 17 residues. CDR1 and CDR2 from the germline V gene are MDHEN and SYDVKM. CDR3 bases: TGTGCCAGCAGTTCAGCCGGGACATTCTCTGGGGCCAACGTCCTGACTTTC. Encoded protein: CASSSAGTFSGANVLTF.

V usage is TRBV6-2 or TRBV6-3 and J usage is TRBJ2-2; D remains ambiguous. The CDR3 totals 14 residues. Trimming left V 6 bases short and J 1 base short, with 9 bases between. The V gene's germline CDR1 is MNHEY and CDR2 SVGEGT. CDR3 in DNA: TGTGCCAGCAGCCCGAGACAGAACACCGGGGAGCTGTTTTTT. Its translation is CASSPRQNTGELFF.

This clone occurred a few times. CDR3 amino acids: CASSDQTPSYNEQFF. Here the CDR3 DNA reads TGTGCCAGCAGTGACCAGACACCCTCCTACAATGAGCAGTTCTTC. J is TRBJ2-1 and V is TRBV6-1; no definite D call. Germline V gene lookup returns CDR1 MNHNS and CDR2 SASEGT. The V end lost 3 bases, the J end lost 0 bases, and 9 bases lay between the germline ends. This CDR3 spans 15 amino acids.

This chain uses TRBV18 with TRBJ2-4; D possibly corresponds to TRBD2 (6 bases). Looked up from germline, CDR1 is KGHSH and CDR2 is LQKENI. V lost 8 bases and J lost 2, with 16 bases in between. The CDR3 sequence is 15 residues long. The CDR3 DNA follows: TGTGCCAGCAGTCGCGGGACGTCGACCAAAAACATTCAGTACTTC. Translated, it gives CASSRGTSTKNIQYF.

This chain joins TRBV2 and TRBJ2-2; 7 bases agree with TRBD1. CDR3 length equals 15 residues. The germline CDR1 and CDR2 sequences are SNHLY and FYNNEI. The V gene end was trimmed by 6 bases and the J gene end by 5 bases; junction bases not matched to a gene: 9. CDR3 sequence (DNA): TGTGCCAGCAGGAACAGGGGCGTGAGGACCGGGGAGCTGTTTTTT. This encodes CASRNRGVRTGELFF.

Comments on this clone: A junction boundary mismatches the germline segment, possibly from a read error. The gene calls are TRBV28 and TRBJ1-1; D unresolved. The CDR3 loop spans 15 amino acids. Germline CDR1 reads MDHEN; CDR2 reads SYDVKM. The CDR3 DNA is TGTGTCAGCAGGTCTAACAGAGTCGGGAACACTGAAGCTTTCTTT. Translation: CVSRSNRVGNTEAFF.

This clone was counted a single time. CDR3 region: CASRTRPGQGYGYTF. CDR3 coding DNA: TGTGCCAGCAGAACAAGGCCAGGACAGGGCTATGGCTACACCTTC. The chain couples TRBV7-2 to TRBJ1-2; TRBD1 aligns across 8 bases. V trimming: 6 bases; J trimming: 4 bases; junction bases outside the gene matches: 10. The CDR3 is made up of 15 amino acids. Germline loops: CDR1 SGHTA, CDR2 FQGNSA.

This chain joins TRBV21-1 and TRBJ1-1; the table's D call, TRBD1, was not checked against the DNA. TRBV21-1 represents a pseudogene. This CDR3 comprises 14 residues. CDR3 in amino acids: CASSKTGWNTEAFF. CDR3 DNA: TGTGCCAGCAGCAAGACAGGTTGGAACACTGAAGCTTTCTTT.

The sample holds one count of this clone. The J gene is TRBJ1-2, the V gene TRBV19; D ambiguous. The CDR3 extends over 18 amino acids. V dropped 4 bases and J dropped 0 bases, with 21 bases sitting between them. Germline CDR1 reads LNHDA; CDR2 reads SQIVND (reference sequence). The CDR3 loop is CASSTSTGFVGTNYGYTF. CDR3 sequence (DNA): TGTGCCAGTAGTACCAGCACGGGGTTCGTTGGAACTAACTATGGCTACACCTTC.

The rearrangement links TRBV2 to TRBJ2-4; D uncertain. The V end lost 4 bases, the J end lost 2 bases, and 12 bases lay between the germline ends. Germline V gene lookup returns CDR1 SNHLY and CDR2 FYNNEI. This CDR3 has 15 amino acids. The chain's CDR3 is CASSASDPTKNIQYF. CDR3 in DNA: TGTGCCAGCAGTGCCAGCGACCCAACCAAAAACATTCAGTACTTC. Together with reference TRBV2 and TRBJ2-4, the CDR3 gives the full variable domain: EPEVTQTPSHQVTQMGQEVILRCVPISNHLYFYWYRQILGQKVEFLVSFYNNEISEKSEIFDDQFSVERPDGSNFTLKIRSTKLEDSAMYFCASSASDPTKNIQYFGAGTRLSVL.

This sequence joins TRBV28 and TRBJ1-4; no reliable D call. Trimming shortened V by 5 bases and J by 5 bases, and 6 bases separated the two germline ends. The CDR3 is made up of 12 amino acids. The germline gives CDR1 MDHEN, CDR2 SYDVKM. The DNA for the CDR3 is TGTGCCAGCAGTCAACAGAATGAAAAACTGTTTTTT. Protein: CASSQQNEKLFF.

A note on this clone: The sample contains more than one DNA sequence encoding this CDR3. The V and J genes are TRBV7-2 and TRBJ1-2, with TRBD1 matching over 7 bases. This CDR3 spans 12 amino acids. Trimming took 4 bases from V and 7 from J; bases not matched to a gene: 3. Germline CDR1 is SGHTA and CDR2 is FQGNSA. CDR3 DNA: TGTGCCAGCAGCTACGACAGGGCTGGCTACACCTTC. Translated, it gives CASSYDRAGYTF.